Below, 21 T cell receptor beta chains from the same sample are listed, as sequenced in a study of T cell responses to AZD1222 COVID-19 vaccine. Some clones are missing from TCRdb's copy, which holds only in-frame ones; the method was immunoSEQ multiplex PCR. The sample carries about 97,000 clones, about 88% recorded once. The sample here was peripheral blood, taken on day 0 of AZD1222 vaccination. These TCRs come from an adult in good health.

The V gene is TRBV5-6, the J gene TRBJ1-1; perhaps TRBD1 as D (5 bases). The CDR3 consists of 13 residues. Trimming took off 0 bases at V and 6 bases at J, with 9 bases between the two ends. Germline lookup yields CDR1 SGHDT and CDR2 YYEEEE. The CDR3 nucleotides read TGTGCCAGCAGCTTGGCAGGGAGGGCTGAAGCTTTCTTT. Protein sequence: CASSLAGRAEAFF.

The V call is TRBV27, the J call TRBJ2-3; D perhaps matches TRBD1 (6 bases). The V end was cut by 3 bases, the J end by 3 bases, with 10 bases between. The germline CDR1 and CDR2 sequences are MNHEY and SMNVEV (reference sequence). The CDR3 has 14 residues. CDR3 loop: CASSLNTGTDTQYF. Here the CDR3 DNA reads TGTGCCAGCAGTTTGAATACAGGGACAGATACGCAGTATTTT.

The J gene is TRBJ1-2, the V gene TRBV28; 8 bases are shared with TRBD1. The germline gives CDR1 MDHEN, CDR2 SYDVKM. V shed 6 bases, J shed 0 bases, and the junction held 3 bases outside the gene matches. The CDR3 runs 14 residues. CDR3 sequence reads: CASRGTGANYGYTF. The CDR3 nucleotides read TGTGCCAGCAGGGGGACAGGTGCTAACTATGGCTACACCTTC.

V is TRBV2 and J is TRBJ2-7; D may be TRBD1 (6 bases). The V and J ends lost 6 bases and 0 bases respectively, with 12 bases between them. Looked up from germline, CDR1 is SNHLY and CDR2 is FYNNEI. The CDR3 covers 14 residues. CDR3 bases: TGTGCCAGCAGGAGACAGGACTTCTCCTACGAGCAGTACTTC. Protein: CASRRQDFSYEQYF.

The chain has TRBV6-4 and TRBJ2-2; 8 positions match TRBD1. The CDR3 has 16 amino acids. The V and J ends lost 6 bases and 6 bases, in that order; junction bases with no gene match: 12. Germline CDR1 and CDR2: MRHNA and SNTAGT. The CDR3 loop reads CASRLGTGILAGELFF. In nucleotides, the CDR3 is TGTGCCAGCAGACTTGGGACAGGAATTTTGGCCGGGGAGCTGTTTTTT.

J is TRBJ1-2 and V is TRBV7-2, with D unclear. Trimming cost V 0 bases and J 6 bases, with 14 bases left between them. Germline V gives CDR1 SGHTA, CDR2 FQGNSA. The CDR3 length is 15 residues. The CDR3 sequence: CASSLAEAGGNGYTF. The CDR3, as DNA: TGTGCCAGCAGCTTAGCCGAGGCGGGAGGTAATGGCTACACCTTC.

The J gene is TRBJ1-5, the V gene TRBV20-1; tentatively, D is TRBD1 (5 bases). This CDR3 spans 12 amino acids. The germline CDR1 and CDR2 sequences are DFQATT and SNEGSKA (reference sequence). Trimming cost V 3 bases and J 4 bases, with 7 bases left between them. DNA of the CDR3: TGCAGTGCTAGTTGGGGGAATCAGCCCCAGCATTTT. This codes for CSASWGNQPQHF.

The chain carries TRBV6-5 and TRBJ1-2; perhaps TRBD1 as D (6 bases). CDR1 is MNHEY, CDR2 SVGAGI, per germline. The V end lost 6 bases, the J end lost 4 bases, and 12 bases lay between the germline ends. The CDR3 extends over 13 amino acids. The CDR3 nucleotides are TGTGCCAGCAGCGAGATAGGGGGCTATGGCTACACCTTC. Amino acids: CASSEIGGYGYTF.

The chain uses TRBV6-6 and TRBJ1-1, with TRBD1 as a possible D gene (5 bases). V was pared by 6 bases and J by 1 base, with 12 bases between. The germline V gene has CDR1 MNHNY and CDR2 SVGAGI (reference sequence). The CDR3 runs to 14 residues. The CDR3 nucleotides read TGTGCCAGCAGGAGTACAGGCGGGAACACTGAAGCTTTCTTT. This sequence encodes CASRSTGGNTEAFF.

The V and J genes are TRBV5-5 and TRBJ2-7; 9 bases fit TRBD1. The CDR3 consists of 16 residues. Germline lookup yields CDR1 SGHKS and CDR2 YYEKEE (reference sequence). Unmatched junction bases numbered 11, after V lost 4 bases and J lost 3 bases. The CDR3 coding sequence is TGTGCCAGCAGCCCGCCTGGGGGACAGGGATTCTACGAGCAGTACTTC. Protein: CASSPPGGQGFYEQYF.

The J gene is TRBJ1-2, the V gene TRBV19; 9 nucleotides match TRBD1. The CDR3 runs to 14 residues. Germline assignment: CDR1 LNHDA and CDR2 SQIVND (reference sequence). The ends lost 5 bases at V and 8 bases at J; junction bases unmatched: 9. The CDR3 protein is CASSPTGTGTGYTF. CDR3 coding DNA: TGTGCCAGTAGTCCCACCGGGACAGGGACCGGCTACACCTTC. Variable domain in full (rest from reference TRBV19 and TRBJ1-2): DGGITQSPKYLFRKEGQNVTLSCEQNLNHDAMYWYRQDPGQGLRLIYYSQIVNDFQKGDIAEGYSVSREKKESFPLTVTSAQKNPTAFYLCASSPTGTGTGYTFGSGTRLTVV.

This chain uses TRBV3-1 (or the pseudogene TRBV3-2) with TRBJ1-4, with D hard to call. Per the germline V gene, CDR1 is LGHDT and CDR2 is YNNKEL (reference sequence). This CDR3 is 14 amino acids long. V lost 4 bases to trimming and J lost 4 bases, with 10 bases between them. CDR3 DNA sequence: TGTGCCAGCAGCCCTAGGGTGGGTAATGAAAAACTGTTTTTT. It yields the protein CASSPRVGNEKLFF.

The rearrangement uses TRBV4-3 and TRBJ2-3; tentative D call: TRBD2 (5 bases). In germline, CDR1 is LGHNA, CDR2 YSLEER. CDR3 size: 17 residues. Deletions cut 0 bases from V and 2 bases from J, with 15 bases between. CDR3 bases: TGCGCCAGCAGCCAAGATTTTCGGGCTAGCCCCACAGATACGCAGTATTTT. Protein product: CASSQDFRASPTDTQYF.

The rearrangement links TRBV10-1 to TRBJ1-5; D remains unclear. The germline CDR1 and CDR2 sequences are WNHNN and SYGVQD (reference sequence). This CDR3 region has 13 residues. Trimming left V 3 bases short and J 4 bases short, with 7 bases between. The CDR3 sequence: CASSDGKNQPQHF. CDR3 in DNA: TGCGCCAGCAGTGACGGTAAAAATCAGCCCCAGCATTTT.

The CDR3 loop is CASSIGAGGPRPQHF. DNA of the CDR3: TGTGCCAGTAGTATCGGGGCAGGGGGCCCCCGGCCCCAGCATTTT. The rearrangement links TRBV19 to TRBJ1-5; 8 bases align to TRBD1. There are 15 residues in the CDR3. From germline, CDR1 is LNHDA and CDR2 SQIVND (reference sequence). J lost 9 bases, V lost 3 bases, and 10 bases had no gene match.

The DNA for the CDR3 is TGCGCCAGCAGCTTGGGTCCGTCGAACACTGAAGCTTTCTTT. It yields the protein CASSLGPSNTEAFF. The chain employs TRBV5-1 and TRBJ1-1; D not resolved. V was trimmed by 0 bases and J by 1 base, leaving 7 bases between them. This CDR3 spans 14 amino acids. Germline V lookup: CDR1 SGHRS, CDR2 YFSETQ.

This chain links TRBV7-2 with TRBJ1-5; TRBD1 agrees at 8 bases. From germline, CDR1 is SGHTA and CDR2 FQGNSA. The CDR3 spans 13 residues. V shed 5 bases and J 5 bases; nucleotides not matched to a gene: 2. DNA of the CDR3: TGTGCCAGCAGCCTACAGGGGGATCAGCCCCAGCATTTT. Protein sequence: CASSLQGDQPQHF.

The chain carries TRBV28 and TRBJ1-1; D remains unclear. The length of the CDR3 is 14 residues. Trimming pared 3 bases from V and 8 bases from J, leaving 16 bases between. Germline CDR1 is MDHEN and CDR2 is SYDVKM. CDR3 nucleotide sequence: TGTGCCAGCAGTTTTTATGGGGTGGTGGGGGAAGCTTTCTTT. Translated: CASSFYGVVGEAFF.

V usage is TRBV18 and J usage is TRBJ1-3; TRBD1 might be the D (6 bases). This CDR3 spans 14 amino acids. V lost 6 bases, J lost 0 bases, and 9 bases lay in between. Germline-derived CDR1 and CDR2 are KGHSH and LQKENI. Here the CDR3 DNA reads TGTGCCAGCTCCGGGACACGCTCTGGAAACACCATATATTTT. The encoded protein is CASSGTRSGNTIYF.

The J gene is TRBJ1-5, the V gene TRBV4-1; no clear D gene. Germline CDR1 and CDR2: MGHRA and YSYEKL. The CDR3 runs 14 residues. The V end lost 4 bases, the J end lost 3 bases, and 10 bases lay between the germline ends. The CDR3 sequence is CASSPTLLNQPQHF. The CDR3 coding sequence is TGCGCCAGCAGCCCAACACTACTCAATCAGCCCCAGCATTTT.

The chain combines TRBV3-1 (or the pseudogene TRBV3-2) with TRBJ2-1; 8 nucleotides line up with TRBD2. The trim removed 4 bases at V and 9 bases at J, leaving 11 bases unmatched. The germline V gene has CDR1 LGHDT and CDR2 YNNKEL (reference sequence). The CDR3 runs to 15 residues. The DNA for the CDR3 is TGTGCCAGCAGCCTAGACGCTAGCGGGTATGCTGAGCAGTTCTTC. Amino acids: CASSLDASGYAEQFF.